These 24 T cell receptor beta chains were all obtained from the same sample, sequenced in a study of T cell clonality in common variable immunodeficiency. TCRdb keeps only in-frame clones here, not all; method: immunoSEQ multiplex PCR. The repertoire consists of tens of thousands of clones, none detected only once. Sample: peripheral blood mononuclear cells. These receptors all come from a person between 18 and 75 years old in good health.

In this sample, this clone turned up many times. CDR3 region: CASSLRVTGGTDTQYF. The CDR3 DNA, read in part, is TGCGCCAGCAGCTTGCGTGTGACAGGGGGCACAGATACG. The chain uses TRBV5-1 and TRBJ2-3; 8 positions agree with TRBD1. The CDR3 extends 3 residues past the end of the read, so its final part is completed from the germline J gene. This CDR3 region has 16 residues. Trimming took 1 base from V and 1 from J; bases not matched to a gene: 5. CDR1 and CDR2 from the germline V gene are SGHRS and YFSETQ.

This clone was recorded many times. The CDR3 end lies 3 residues beyond the end of the read and is filled in from the germline J gene. The chain joins TRBV4-2 to TRBJ2-1, with TRBD2 identical over 15 bases. Looked up from germline, CDR1 is LGHNA and CDR2 is YNFKEQ. V shed 4 bases, J shed 4 bases, and the junction held 5 bases outside the gene matches. This CDR3 spans 17 amino acids. The covered CDR3 bases are TGTGCCAGCAGCCGTCACGGACTAGCGGGAGGGTACAATGAG. It translates to CASSRHGLAGGYNE. The complete CDR3 reads CASSRHGLAGGYNEQFF.

This clone was observed many times. The DNA ends 3 residues before the CDR3 does, and the rest of the CDR3 is filled in from the germline J gene. This rearrangement joins TRBV5-1 to TRBJ2-3; D may be TRBD2 (5 bases). The V end lost 0 bases, the J end lost 5 bases, and 13 bases lay between the germline ends. Germline values: CDR1 SGHRS, CDR2 YFSETQ. The CDR3 length is 15 residues. The CDR3 region is CASSLEAVSEDTQYF. The DNA read from the CDR3 is TGCGCCAGCAGCTTGGAAGCGGTTTCGGAAGATACG.

This clone occurred many times. The read comes to an end 3 residues before the CDR3 does, leaving the germline J gene to fill in the end. The V gene is TRBV7-9, the J gene TRBJ2-7, with a weak D call TRBD1 (5 bases). CDR3 length: 14 amino acids. In germline, CDR1 is SEHNR, CDR2 FQNEAQ (reference sequence). Trimming removed 4 bases at V and 0 bases at J, with 10 bases between. This chain's CDR3 is CASSSTTVSYEQYF. The sequenced part of the CDR3 DNA is TGTGCCAGCAGCTCGACGACAGTCTCCTACGAG.

This clone was recorded many times. Sequencing ends 3 residues short of the CDR3 end; the germline J gene provides the rest. This chain joins TRBV7-8 and TRBJ1-5; 8 bases fit TRBD1. V dropped 4 bases and J dropped 4; count of bases not matched to a gene: 9. Germline CDR1 reads SGHVS; CDR2 reads FQNEAQ. This CDR3 spans 16 amino acids. CDR3 protein: CASSSFRGLGNQPQHF. CDR3 bases read: TGTGCCAGCAGCTCATTCAGGGGGCTTGGTAATCAGCCC.

This clone was counted ten times or more. The sequenced CDR3 bases are TGCGCCAGCAGCTTTGGTGGGGGACAGGCATACACCGGGGAG. This codes for CASSFGGGQAYTGE. Given in full, the CDR3 is CASSFGGGQAYTGELFF. The chain employs TRBV5-1 and TRBJ2-2, with 8 bases that match TRBD1. The DNA ends 3 residues before the CDR3 does, and the rest of the CDR3 is filled in from the germline J gene. In germline, CDR1 is SGHRS, CDR2 YFSETQ. The junction had 9 bases not matched to a gene; V was cut back by 2 bases and J by 3 bases. This CDR3 region has 17 residues.

In its sample, this clone was seen many times. With the read ending 3 residues before the CDR3 end, the germline J gene is used to fill in that end. This rearrangement joins TRBV5-1 to TRBJ2-2; 7 bases fit TRBD2. Looked up from germline, CDR1 is SGHRS and CDR2 is YFSETQ. The J segment lost 4 bases and the V segment lost 0 bases, leaving 6 bases of the junction unmatched. The CDR3 consists of 16 residues. Partial CDR3 DNA: TGCGCCAGCAGCTTGGCGGGGGGATCGGTCACCGGGGAG. Amino acids: CASSLAGGSVTGE. The whole CDR3 protein is CASSLAGGSVTGELFF.

This clone has a count of ten or more. The observed sequence ends 3 residues before the CDR3 terminus, with the missing tail filled in from the germline J gene. The V gene is TRBV18, the J gene TRBJ1-4, with D possibly TRBD1 on 5 matching bases. Trimming pared 6 bases from V and 10 bases from J, leaving 21 bases between. The CDR3 runs 15 residues. Germline CDR1 reads KGHSH; CDR2 reads LQKENI. This CDR3 is CASSLRTGLEGKLFF. The CDR3 bases that were read are TGTGCCAGCTCCCTCAGAACAGGTTTAGAAGGAAAA.

This clone was recorded many times. Read data end 3 residues before the CDR3 end; the end is taken from the germline J gene. The gene calls are TRBV7-7 and TRBJ2-2; TRBD1 might be the D (6 bases). Trimming took off 5 bases at V and 0 bases at J, with 13 bases between the two ends. The CDR3 contains 16 residues. From germline, CDR1 is SSHAT and CDR2 FNYEAQ (reference sequence). This CDR3 reads CASSLLTGTNTGELFF. CDR3 DNA, as far as it was read: TGTGCCAGCAGCCTACTCACAGGGACGAACACCGGGGAG.

This clone occurred many times. The read stops 3 residues short of the end of the CDR3; the missing end is completed from the germline J gene. This rearrangement joins TRBV4-1 to TRBJ1-2, with D hard to call. CDR1 and CDR2 (germline): MGHRA, YSYEKL. This CDR3 region has 15 residues. The CDR3 loop reads CASSHTYSLTSGYTF. The covered CDR3 bases are TGCGCCAGCAGCCACACCTATAGCCTAACATCAGGC.

This clone occurred many times. Read coverage stops 3 residues before the CDR3 terminus; the germline J gene supplies the remainder. This chain uses TRBV7-9 with TRBJ2-2; unclear D gene. Germline V gene lookup returns CDR1 SEHNR and CDR2 FQNEAQ (reference sequence). The CDR3 covers 14 residues. V lost 5 bases, J lost 2 bases, and 9 bases lay in between. CDR3 DNA, as far as it was read: TGTGCCAGCAGCCTCCGACTTAACACCGGGGAG. Translated, it gives CASSLRLNTGE. The whole CDR3 is CASSLRLNTGELFF.

There are many counts of this clone. CDR3 in amino acids: CASSGYRGENEKLFF. The covered CDR3 bases are TGTGCCAGCTCAGGATACAGGGGTGAAAATGAAAAA. The gene calls are TRBV18 and TRBJ1-4; 7 bases are a match to TRBD1. Read data end 3 residues before the CDR3 end; the end is taken from the germline J gene. The V gene end was trimmed by 5 bases and the J gene end by 5 bases; junction bases not matched to a gene: 8. In germline, CDR1 is KGHSH, CDR2 LQKENI. The CDR3 runs to 15 residues.

This clone was found a few times. The read ends 3 residues early relative to the CDR3; the germline J gene fills the gap. This rearrangement joins TRBV20-1 to TRBJ2-7; 9 positions match TRBD1. The CDR3 has 14 residues. CDR1 is DFQATT and CDR2 is SNEGSKA in the germline V gene (reference sequence). The ends lost 7 bases at V and 5 bases at J; junction bases unmatched: 12. CDR3 DNA (partial): TGCAGTGTAGGGGGACAGGGCGATTCGGACGAG. Translating it yields CSVGGQGDSDE. The entire CDR3 sequence reads CSVGGQGDSDEQYF.

The table lists this clone with many counts. The CDR3 end falls 3 residues outside the read, so it is completed with the germline J gene. V gene TRBV5-1 combines with J gene TRBJ2-1; possibly TRBD2 for D (6 bases). The V and J ends lost 4 bases and 9 bases respectively, with 14 bases between them. The CDR3 consists of 13 residues. Germline V gives CDR1 SGHRS, CDR2 YFSETQ. CDR3 bases read: TGCGCCAGCAGCATACTAGCTGAAAGTGAG. Protein product: CASSILAESE. The full CDR3 reads CASSILAESEQFF. Together with reference TRBV5-1 and TRBJ2-1, the CDR3 gives the full variable domain: KAGVTQTPRYLIKTRGQQVTLSCSPISGHRSVSWYQQTPGQGLQFLFEYFSETQRNKGNFPGRFSGRQFSNSRSEMNVSTLELGDSALYLCASSILAESEQFFGPGTRLTVL.

This clone was detected many times. The CDR3 extends 3 residues past the end of the read, so its final part is completed from the germline J gene. The V gene is TRBV19, the J gene TRBJ1-1; 7 nucleotides line up with TRBD1. Losses at the gene ends were 7 bases for V and 2 bases for J; bases not matched to a gene: 13. CDR1 LNHDA and CDR2 SQIVND come from the germline V gene (reference sequence). This CDR3 contains 16 residues. Here the CDR3 reads CASIRVTTGYNTEAFF. Incomplete CDR3 DNA: TGTGCCAGTATTCGGGTTACGACAGGGTATAACACTGAA.

This clone was detected many times. Partial CDR3 DNA: TGCGCCAGCAGCCTACAGGGGGCAGTTACTAATGAAAAA. It encodes CASSLQGAVTNEK. The complete CDR3 sequence is CASSLQGAVTNEKLFF. The chain has TRBV5-1 and TRBJ1-4; 9 nucleotides line up with TRBD1. The read terminates 3 residues before the CDR3 end, so the remaining end is supplied by the germline J gene. The CDR3 contains 16 residues. Germline V gene lookup returns CDR1 SGHRS and CDR2 YFSETQ. Germline trimming cut 4 bases from V and 2 bases from J; bases unmatched to any gene: 6.

The table lists this clone with many counts. The read terminates 3 residues ahead of where the CDR3 ends, so the germline J gene completes it. This chain links TRBV19 with TRBJ1-1; 8 positions agree with TRBD1. Germline CDR1 reads LNHDA; CDR2 reads SQIVND (reference sequence). The CDR3 length is 15 residues. The V and J ends lost 3 bases and 4 bases, in that order; junction bases with no gene match: 7. The sequenced part of the CDR3 DNA is TGTGCCAGTAGTATTGTCAGGGGGCTGGGCACTGAA. Amino acid sequence: CASSIVRGLGTE. The full-length CDR3 reads as CASSIVRGLGTEAFF. Full variable domain (outside the CDR3, taken from reference TRBV19 and TRBJ1-1): DGGITQSPKYLFRKEGQNVTLSCEQNLNHDAMYWYRQDPGQGLRLIYYSQIVNDFQKGDIAEGYSVSREKKESFPLTVTSAQKNPTAFYLCASSIVRGLGTEAFFGQGTRLTVV.

This clone was counted at least ten times. The read ends 3 residues before the CDR3 terminus; that terminus is restored from the germline J gene. The V call is TRBV12-3 or TRBV12-4, the J call TRBJ1-2, with D possibly matching TRBD1 (5 bases). V was cut by 8 bases and J by 7 bases, with 17 bases left in between. This CDR3 has 13 amino acids. CDR3 bases read: TGTGCCAGCTCCACGAGCAGGGCGGCTGGC. Residues: CASSTSRAAG. The full CDR3 protein is CASSTSRAAGYTF.

This clone was detected ten times or more. Sequencing ends 3 residues short of the CDR3 end; the germline J gene provides the rest. The chain employs TRBV18 and TRBJ2-3; 8 bases fit TRBD2. The CDR3 contains 17 residues. V trimming: 1 base; J trimming: 3 bases; junction bases outside the gene matches: 9. The germline V gene encodes CDR1 KGHSH and CDR2 LQKENI. CDR3 DNA, as far as it was read: TGTGCCAGCTCACCACTTCTCAGCGGGAGTGGGACAGATACG. Translated: CASSPLLSGSGTDT. The entire CDR3 reads CASSPLLSGSGTDTQYF.

This clone was observed at least ten times. The CDR3 bases that were read are TGTGCCAGCAGCTTGCCGGGGACAGACCAAGAGACC. It translates to CASSLPGTDQET. The whole CDR3 sequence is CASSLPGTDQETQYF. This rearrangement joins TRBV5-6 to TRBJ2-5; 7 bases line up with TRBD1. The read finishes 3 residues shy of the CDR3 end, and the germline J gene is used to complete it. Per germline, CDR1 SGHDT and CDR2 YYEEEE. J was trimmed by 0 bases and V by 1 base; bases with no gene match: 3. The CDR3 runs 15 residues.

For this clone: The read ends 3 residues early relative to the CDR3; the germline J gene fills the gap. V gene TRBV11-2 combines with J gene TRBJ2-7; 8 bases are shared with TRBD1. Germline CDR1 SGHAT, CDR2 FQNNGV. Losses at the gene ends were 3 bases for V and 6 bases for J; bases not matched to a gene: 7. The CDR3 runs to 14 residues. The CDR3 bases that were read are TGTGCCAGCAGCTTCCCGGGACAGGAGGTCGAG. Translation: CASSFPGQEVE. The complete CDR3 protein is CASSFPGQEVEQYF.

This clone was seen ten or more times. Coverage ceases 3 residues before the CDR3 finishes, and the germline J gene fills in the end. J is TRBJ1-5 and V is TRBV28; perhaps TRBD1 as D (6 bases). The CDR3 totals 15 residues. Germline-derived CDR1 and CDR2 are MDHEN and SYDVKM. V was pared by 5 bases and J by 1 base, with 12 bases between. The CDR3 region is CASSQTGRSNQPQHF. The part of the CDR3 DNA that was read is TGTGCCAGCAGTCAAACAGGGCGAAGCAATCAGCCC.

This clone appeared many times. Read coverage stops 3 residues before the CDR3 terminus; the germline J gene supplies the remainder. The V gene is TRBV10-3, the J gene TRBJ1-1; tentative D call: TRBD1 (6 bases). CDR3 length: 21 residues. Germline V gene data show CDR1 as ENHRY and CDR2 as SYGVKD. V lost 0 bases and J 1 base, leaving 27 bases between the germline ends. CDR3 residues: CAISESLLNGRDIKRNTEAFF. The sequenced CDR3 bases are TGTGCCATCAGTGAGTCTCTCCTGAACGGGCGGGACATAAAGCGGAACACTGAA.

There are many counts of this clone. The CDR3 loop reads CASSSRANARSEAFF. The CDR3 DNA, read in part, is TGTGCCAGCAGCTCGAGGGCTAATGCCCGCTCCGAA. V is TRBV7-8 and J is TRBJ1-1; D is unclear. The read halts 3 residues ahead of the CDR3 end, with the missing end drawn from the germline J gene. The germline V gene has CDR1 SGHVS and CDR2 FQNEAQ. The CDR3 loop spans 15 amino acids.